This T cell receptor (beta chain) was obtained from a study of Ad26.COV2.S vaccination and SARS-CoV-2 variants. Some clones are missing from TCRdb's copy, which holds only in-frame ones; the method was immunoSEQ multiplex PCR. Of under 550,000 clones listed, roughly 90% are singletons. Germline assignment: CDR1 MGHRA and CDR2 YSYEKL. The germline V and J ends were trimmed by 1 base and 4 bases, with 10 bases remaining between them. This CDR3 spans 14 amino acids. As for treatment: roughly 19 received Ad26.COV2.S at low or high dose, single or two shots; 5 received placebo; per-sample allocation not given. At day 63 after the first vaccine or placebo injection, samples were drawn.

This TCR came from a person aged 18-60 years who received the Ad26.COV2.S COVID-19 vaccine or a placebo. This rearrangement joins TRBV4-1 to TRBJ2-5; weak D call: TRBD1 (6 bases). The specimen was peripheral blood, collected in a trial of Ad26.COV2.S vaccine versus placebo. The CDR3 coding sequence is TGCGCCAGCAGCCAAGCAGGGGTTCGAGAGACCCAGTACTTC. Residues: CASSQAGVRETQYF.